This TCR beta chain was observed in a study of human T cells and chemical hapten exposure. General study results and limits: PT1 expanded TCR counts and patch test score correlated positively. There were significantly more large CDR3 similarity clusters among expanded TCRs than among controls.

Documented time point: patch test 1, 2 weeks after DPC sensitization. As to treatment: therapeutic diphenylcyclopropenone sensitization with weekly scalp DPC. From whole blood left unfractionated, total RNA was extracted. This clonotype was counted only a few times. Its antigen is unidentified. TCRdb re-analysed the RACE reads in MiXCR, keeping a single row per CDR3 protein. The sample consists of more than 30,000 distinct CDR3 sequences, 5% to 8% of them appearing once. The sequence was collected from a woman in her 30s with alopecia areata. Some clones in this sample may be carry-over from other donors' samples. This material consisted of whole blood, taken in connection with sensitization to the hapten diphenylcyclopropenone (DPC).

This CDR3 is CASSGGGGPYQETQYF. Here the CDR3 DNA reads TGTGCCAGCAGCGGGGGGGGGGGGCCGTACCAAGAGACCCAGTACTTC. The rearrangement joins TRBV28 to TRBJ2-5; 8 nucleotides line up with TRBD2. The CDR3 covers 16 residues. Germline V gives CDR1 MDHEN, CDR2 SYDVKM. J was trimmed by 0 bases and V by 6 bases; bases with no gene match: 9.